This T cell receptor beta chain appears in the sequencing data of a study of T cells in Graves' hyperthyroidism and ophthalmopathy. Turning to the study itself: Peripheral blood collection took place at initial diagnosis, before any treatment. Study-level results: Ophthalmopathy stood apart from stable hyperthyroidism in a 13 V-J model. Most expanded thyroid clonotypes above 0.001 also appeared in blood.

TCR beta CDR3 regions were amplified from RNA. During a first-round RT-PCR of the TCR CDR3, the HTBI primer set was used. TCRdb reanalysed the multiplex PCR reads using MiXCR and keeps one entry per CDR3 protein. The profile covers 700,000 or so distinct CDR3 sequences, with about 15% appearing a single time and approximately 12% taken by the ten largest. Germline V CDR1 and CDR2: LGHNA, YSLEER. The V and J ends lost 3 bases and 3 bases respectively, with 10 bases between them. The CDR3 extends over 14 amino acids. A note on this clonotype: What it binds is not known.

Diagnostic decisions used clinical symptoms, serum thyroxine and TRAb, thyroid ultrasound and orbital computed tomography. Specimen: blood. This receptor was identified in a woman in her 50s with Graves' ophthalmopathy. The chain couples TRBV4-3 to TRBJ2-3; D call uncertain. CDR3 in DNA: TGCGCCAGCAGCCAGTTGTCTAGGACAGATACGCAGTATTTT. It is translated as CASSQLSRTDTQYF.